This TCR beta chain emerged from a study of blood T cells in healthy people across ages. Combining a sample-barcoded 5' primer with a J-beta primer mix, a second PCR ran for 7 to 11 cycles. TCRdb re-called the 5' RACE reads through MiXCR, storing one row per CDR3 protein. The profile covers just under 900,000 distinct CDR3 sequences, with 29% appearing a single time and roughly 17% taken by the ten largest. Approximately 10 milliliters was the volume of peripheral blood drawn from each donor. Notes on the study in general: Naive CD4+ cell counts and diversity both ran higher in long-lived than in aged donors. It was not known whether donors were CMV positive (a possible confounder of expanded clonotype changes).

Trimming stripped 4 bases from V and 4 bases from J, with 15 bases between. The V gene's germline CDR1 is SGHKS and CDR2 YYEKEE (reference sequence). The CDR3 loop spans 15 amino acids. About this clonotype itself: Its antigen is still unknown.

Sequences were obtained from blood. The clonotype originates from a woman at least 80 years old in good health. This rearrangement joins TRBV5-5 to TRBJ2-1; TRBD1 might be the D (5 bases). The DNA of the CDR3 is TGTGCCAGCAGCAGGGGTTGGGGTGGTTACAATGAGCAGTTCTTC. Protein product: CASSRGWGGYNEQFF. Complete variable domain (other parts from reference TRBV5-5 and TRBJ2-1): DAGVTQSPTHLIKTRGQQVTLRCSPISGHKSVSWYQQVLGQGPQFIFQYYEKEERGRGNFPDRFSARQFPNYSSELNVNALLLGDSALYLCASSRGWGGYNEQFFGPGTRLTVL.